This T cell receptor beta chain was captured in a study of OX40 agonist ivuxolimab in advanced cancers. Study at large: Across the patients, intravenous ivuxolimab was delivered every 2 weeks at 0.01 to 10 mg/kg. Subjects had a mean age of about 65 years, with a range of roughly 20 to 79; roughly 80% were male. Earlier anti-PD-1, anti-PD-L1 or anti-CTLA-4 therapy was permitted; under 50% had received some.

Sequenced by immunoSEQ multiplex PCR; TCRdb stores in-frame clones only, minus some. The sample carries some 50,000 clones, approximately 88% recorded once. The CDR3 has 12 amino acids. V lost 3 bases, J lost 7 bases, and 2 bases stayed unmatched. Germline V gene lookup returns CDR1 MNHEY and CDR2 SVGAGI. The TCR comes from an adult with an advanced solid tumor such as melanoma, head and neck, liver or kidney cancer. The chain uses TRBV6-5 and TRBJ2-7; 8 positions match TRBD1. Sequences were derived from CD4+ or CD8+ T cells sorted from blood, sampled in a trial of the OX40 agonist ivuxolimab. CDR3 loop: CASSYRQGEQYF. The CDR3 DNA follows: TGTGCCAGCAGTTATAGACAGGGGGAGCAGTACTTC.